A single sample is the source of the 27 T cell receptor beta chains below, sequenced in a study of blood T cell repertoires in COVID-19. The repertoire was sequenced with immunoSEQ multiplex PCR; TCRdb's copy has only in-frame clones and lacks some. Counted here are approximately 210,000 clones, 90% to 95% occurring once; the ten biggest clones make up 0.6% to 0.9%. Sequences were obtained from peripheral blood. All receptors come from a man aged 25-45 years with COVID-19, enrolled during active disease.

This clone was picked up one time. The chain employs TRBV5-4 and TRBJ2-7; 7 positions agree with TRBD2. This CDR3 contains 16 residues. V lost 4 bases and J lost 4; bases outside the gene matches: 14. The germline gives CDR1 SGHNT, CDR2 YYREEE (reference sequence). The CDR3 nucleotides read TGTGCCAGCAGCACGGACCGACTAGCCAGTCTGTACGAGCAGTACTTC. Protein product: CASSTDRLASLYEQYF. Full variable domain (missing parts from reference TRBV5-4 and TRBJ2-7): ETGVTQSPTHLIKTRGQQVTLRCSSQSGHNTVSWYQQALGQGPQFIFQYYREEENGRGNFPPRFSGLQFPNYSSELNVNALELDDSALYLCASSTDRLASLYEQYFGPGTRLTVT.

The chain joins TRBV7-9 to TRBJ1-1; D possibly corresponds to TRBD1 (6 bases). V lost 2 bases, J lost 4 bases, and 14 bases lay in between. Per germline, CDR1 SEHNR and CDR2 FQNEAQ (reference sequence). The CDR3 is 15 residues long. The CDR3 sequence is CASSLSGGWGTEAFF. CDR3 DNA: TGTGCCAGCAGCTTATCGGGGGGCTGGGGCACTGAAGCTTTCTTT. Together with reference TRBV7-9 and TRBJ1-1, the CDR3 gives the full variable domain: DTGVSQNPRHKITKRGQNVTFRCDPISEHNRLYWYRQTLGQGPEFLTYFQNEAQLEKSRLLSDRFSAERPKGSFSTLEIQRTEQGDSAMYLCASSLSGGWGTEAFFGQGTRLTVV.

The chain employs TRBV4-1 and TRBJ2-1, with 9 positions matching TRBD1. Germline values: CDR1 MGHRA, CDR2 YSYEKL. The V and J ends lost 4 bases and 5 bases, in that order; junction bases with no gene match: 3. The CDR3 extends over 14 amino acids. The CDR3 protein is CASSRDRENNEQFF. CDR3 nucleotides: TGCGCCAGCAGCCGGGACAGGGAGAACAATGAGCAGTTCTTC.

The table lists this clone with a few counts. V is TRBV27 and J is TRBJ1-1; TRBD1 is a possible D gene (5 bases). The V gene's germline CDR1 is MNHEY and CDR2 SMNVEV (reference sequence). V shed 7 bases and J shed 2 bases, with 17 bases lying between them. The CDR3 loop spans 15 amino acids. The CDR3 loop reads CASIERQNSNTEAFF. CDR3 coding DNA: TGTGCCAGCATCGAACGACAGAACTCAAACACTGAAGCTTTCTTT.

CDR3 in DNA: TGTGCCAGCAGCCCTACTAGCGGGGGGAAAGATACGCAGTATTTT. It is translated as CASSPTSGGKDTQYF. This chain links TRBV7-3 with TRBJ2-3; 12 nucleotides align to TRBD2. V gave up 5 bases and J gave up 5 bases; unmatched junction bases: 5. CDR1 and CDR2 (germline): SGHTA, FQGTGA. This CDR3 spans 15 amino acids.

The rearrangement uses TRBV10-3 and TRBJ1-4; D might be TRBD1 (6 bases). V was trimmed by 2 bases and J by 8 bases, leaving 15 bases between them. The CDR3 has 15 amino acids. The germline V gene encodes CDR1 ENHRY and CDR2 SYGVKD. The CDR3 region has the DNA TGTGCCATCAGTGAGATGGAGACAGGAAAAGAAAAACTGTTTTTT. Translated: CAISEMETGKEKLFF.

The rearrangement joins TRBV10-2 to TRBJ1-6, with 7 bases that match TRBD1. The CDR3 loop spans 19 amino acids. J lost 7 bases, V lost 2 bases, and 17 bases had no gene match. Germline V gives CDR1 WSHSY, CDR2 SAAADI. The chain's CDR3 is CASSEPRTGIRGGNSPLHF. The CDR3 region has the DNA TGCGCCAGCAGTGAGCCACGGACAGGTATTCGGGGCGGGAATTCACCCCTCCACTTT.

The rearrangement joins TRBV6-1 to TRBJ1-3; D possibly corresponds to TRBD1 (5 bases). Germline lookup yields CDR1 MNHNS and CDR2 SASEGT. V was clipped by 1 base and J by 7 bases, with 11 bases between them. The length of the CDR3 is 14 residues. CDR3 bases: TGTGCCAGCAGTGAAGTCGGGGGGAGGAACACCATATATTTT. Its translation is CASSEVGGRNTIYF.

This chain connects TRBV5-1 to TRBJ1-6, with TRBD1 matching over 7 bases. The CDR3 length is 16 residues. The ends lost 4 bases at V and 0 bases at J; junction bases unmatched: 4. In germline, CDR1 is SGHRS, CDR2 YFSETQ. The CDR3 sequence is CASSAGQSSYNSPLHF. The CDR3 DNA is TGCGCCAGCAGCGCGGGACAGTCCTCCTATAATTCACCCCTCCACTTT.

This sequence joins TRBV7-3 and TRBJ2-2; 11 bases fit TRBD2. The V gene's germline CDR1 is SGHTA and CDR2 FQGTGA. Trimming took 5 bases from V and 5 from J; bases not matched to a gene: 4. The CDR3 sequence is 15 residues long. The CDR3, as DNA: TGTGCCAGCAGCCGACTAGCGGGGAAGACCGGGGAGCTGTTTTTT. As protein: CASSRLAGKTGELFF.

The CDR3 DNA follows: TGTGCCAGCAGCGTTGACAGTAACACTGAAGCTTTCTTT. This gives the protein CASSVDSNTEAFF. This chain joins TRBV9 and TRBJ1-1, with D maybe TRBD1 (5 bases). Germline loops: CDR1 SGDLS, CDR2 YYNGEE. The CDR3 totals 13 residues. Between the trimmed V and J ends, which lost 2 bases and 2 bases, there was a span of 7 bases. The complete variable domain, with remaining parts taken from reference TRBV9 and TRBJ1-1, reads DSGVTQTPKHLITATGQRVTLRCSPRSGDLSVYWYQQSLDQGLQFLIQYYNGEERAKGNILERFSAQQFPDLHSELNLSSLELGDSALYFCASSVDSNTEAFFGQGTRLTVV.

This chain links TRBV5-1 with TRBJ1-3; D is unresolved. This CDR3 has 15 amino acids. CDR1 is SGHRS and CDR2 is YFSETQ in the germline V gene. Trimming cost V 0 bases and J 0 bases, with 7 bases left between them. CDR3 sequence: CASSLAGNSGNTIYF. Here the CDR3 DNA reads TGCGCCAGCAGCTTGGCAGGAAACTCTGGAAACACCATATATTTT.

The chain recombines TRBV19 with TRBJ1-2; D is possibly TRBD1 (5 bases). CDR1 and CDR2 (germline): LNHDA, SQIVND (reference sequence). V shed 4 bases and J shed 5 bases, with 11 bases lying between them. There are 13 residues in the CDR3. The CDR3 here is CASSSGTDYGYTF. For the CDR3, the DNA is TGTGCCAGTAGTAGCGGGACGGATTATGGCTACACCTTC. The full variable domain, with the rest looked up from reference TRBV19 and TRBJ1-2, is DGGITQSPKYLFRKEGQNVTLSCEQNLNHDAMYWYRQDPGQGLRLIYYSQIVNDFQKGDIAEGYSVSREKKESFPLTVTSAQKNPTAFYLCASSSGTDYGYTFGSGTRLTVV.

The chain is built from TRBV20-1 and TRBJ2-7; possible D gene TRBD2, 6 bases. V was cut by 3 bases and J by 3 bases, with 12 bases left in between. Germline V gene sequence: CDR1 DFQATT, CDR2 SNEGSKA (reference sequence). The CDR3 runs to 13 residues. The CDR3: CSASSNSGYEQYF. The CDR3 coding sequence is TGCAGTGCTAGTAGTAATAGCGGCTACGAGCAGTACTTC.

The chain joins TRBV5-1 to TRBJ2-2; weak D call: TRBD2 (5 bases). The CDR3 spans 15 residues. Germline V gene data show CDR1 as SGHRS and CDR2 as YFSETQ. V was trimmed by 4 bases and J by 2 bases, leaving 12 bases between them. This CDR3 is CASSPAGDNTGELFF. In DNA, the CDR3 is TGCGCCAGCAGCCCCGCCGGGGATAACACCGGGGAGCTGTTTTTT.

The J gene is TRBJ2-1, the V gene TRBV7-7; 9 positions match TRBD2. The CDR3 covers 15 residues. CDR1 and CDR2 (germline): SSHAT, FNYEAQ (reference sequence). Unmatched junction bases numbered 3, after V lost 0 bases and J lost 6 bases. CDR3 bases: TGTGCCAGCAGCTTAGCGGCGGGGGGGCGCAATGAGCAGTTCTTC. This encodes CASSLAAGGRNEQFF.

The V and J genes are TRBV24-1 and TRBJ2-7, with D perhaps matching TRBD2 (5 bases). Germline lookup yields CDR1 KGHDR and CDR2 SFDVKD. Trimming stripped 7 bases from V and 7 bases from J, with 13 bases between. The CDR3 loop spans 12 amino acids. Here the CDR3 reads CATRSPSGEQYF. In DNA form, the CDR3 reads TGTGCCACCAGGAGCCCCTCGGGGGAGCAGTACTTC.

V and J are TRBV2 and TRBJ2-2; 8 bases line up with TRBD2. Trimming took 7 bases from V and 1 from J; bases not matched to a gene: 2. CDR3 length: 14 amino acids. Germline V CDR1 and CDR2: SNHLY, FYNNEI. CDR3 sequence (DNA): TGTGCCAGCATTAGCGGGGAGAACACCGGGGAGCTGTTTTTT. Its translation is CASISGENTGELFF.

The CDR3 DNA is TGTGCCAGCAGCTTAATACAGGGGTCCCTCTACGAGCAGTACTTC. As protein: CASSLIQGSLYEQYF. The chain has TRBV7-9 and TRBJ2-7; the match to TRBD1 covers 7 bases. Germline CDR1 reads SEHNR; CDR2 reads FQNEAQ (reference sequence). Trimming took 2 bases from V and 3 from J; bases not matched to a gene: 7. The CDR3 extends over 15 amino acids.

The J gene is TRBJ2-3, the V gene TRBV9, with 7 bases that match TRBD2. The CDR3 totals 14 residues. Germline CDR1 reads SGDLS; CDR2 reads YYNGEE. V lost 3 bases and J lost 3; bases outside the gene matches: 4. CDR3 coding DNA: TGTGCCAGCAGCGCTAGCGGTGCGACAGATACGCAGTATTTT. Translation: CASSASGATDTQYF.

The V gene is TRBV25-1, the J gene TRBJ2-3; D may be TRBD2 (5 bases). Germline V gene sequence: CDR1 MGHDK, CDR2 SYGVNS. The CDR3 covers 14 residues. V dropped 4 bases and J dropped 3 bases, with 11 bases sitting between them. This CDR3 is CASSVTRATDTQYF. The CDR3 region has the DNA TGTGCCAGCAGTGTAACTAGGGCGACAGATACGCAGTATTTT.

The CDR3 coding sequence is TGTGCCCCGACCCCCGCCGGGTCGAATCAGCCCCAGCATTTT. This encodes CAPTPAGSNQPQHF. The V call is TRBV21-1, the J call TRBJ1-5. TRBV21-1 is classified as a pseudogene. This CDR3 has 14 amino acids.

V is TRBV9 and J is TRBJ1-2, with 9 bases that match TRBD1. This CDR3 is built from 15 residues. CDR1 is SGDLS and CDR2 is YYNGEE in the germline V gene. With V trimmed by 0 bases and J by 8 bases, 8 bases remained unmatched. CDR3 residues: CASSVATDRGYGYTF. The CDR3 DNA sequence: TGTGCCAGCAGCGTAGCTACGGACAGGGGATACGGCTACACCTTC.

V usage is TRBV3-1 (or the pseudogene TRBV3-2) and J usage is TRBJ1-2; 8 positions match TRBD1. V trimming: 4 bases; J trimming: 8 bases; junction bases outside the gene matches: 9. The germline V gene has CDR1 LGHDT and CDR2 YNNKEL (reference sequence). The CDR3 runs to 14 residues. CDR3 coding DNA: TGTGCCAGCAGCCGACAGGGGCAGGATGGCGGCTACACCTTC. Amino acid sequence: CASSRQGQDGGYTF.

The V gene is TRBV2, the J gene TRBJ1-2; 8 bases map to TRBD1. Germline V gives CDR1 SNHLY, CDR2 FYNNEI. V was pared by 8 bases and J by 4 bases, with 6 bases of the junction left unmatched. The CDR3 is made up of 13 amino acids. DNA of the CDR3: TGTGCCAGCGTACAGACAGGGGCCTATGGCTACACCTTC. It encodes CASVQTGAYGYTF.

The chain employs TRBV4-1 and TRBJ1-1; TRBD1 might be the D (5 bases). The CDR3 is 11 residues long. The germline V gene encodes CDR1 MGHRA and CDR2 YSYEKL. The ends were cut back, 6 bases at V and 3 bases at J, with 5 bases in the middle. The DNA of the CDR3 is TGCGCCAGCAGAGGGGACACTGAAGCTTTCTTT. It codes for CASRGDTEAFF.

The V and J genes are TRBV3-1 (or the pseudogene TRBV3-2) and TRBJ2-1; D is uncertain. Germline V gives CDR1 LGHDT, CDR2 YNNKEL (reference sequence). The CDR3 is made up of 15 amino acids. Trimming shortened V by 6 bases and J by 0 bases, and 12 bases separated the two germline ends. The CDR3 loop is CASSPTTSSYNEQFF. CDR3 DNA sequence: TGTGCCAGCAGTCCAACCACAAGCTCCTACAATGAGCAGTTCTTC.